This TCR beta chain was recorded in a study of spatial heterogeneity in lung cancer. Whole-study context: Sequencing covered available follow-up PBMC samples collected a median of approximately 2 years after resection. Alpha-chain sequences were consistently detected in smaller numbers than beta-chain sequences. Study-wide findings and caveats: Among blood samples, ubiquitous expanded tumor TCRs appeared more at resection than at follow-up.

The length of the CDR3 is 15 residues. Germline CDR1 and CDR2: LNHDA and SQIVND (reference sequence). V gave up 1 base and J gave up 7 bases; unmatched junction bases: 5. Regarding time point: blood at routine non-recurrence follow-up after resection. Whole RNA from tumor, nontumor lung or frozen PBMC was sequenced unsorted. In TCRdb, the 5' RACE reads were re-called with MiXCR into one record per CDR3 protein. The sample has about 43,000 distinct CDR3 sequences, roughly 20% seen once; the top ten hold roughly 6.5%. This clonotype is deemed medium-sized. Its antigen is not known. The sample here was PBMCs, taken at follow-up. The source is a female donor with early-stage non-small cell lung cancer. This chain joins TRBV19 and TRBJ2-1, with TRBD2 matching over 9 bases. CDR3 nucleotides: TGTGCCAGTAGTATAGCGGGACTAGCCGCTAATGAGCAGTTCTTC. Its protein product is CASSIAGLAANEQFF.